The 25 T cell receptor beta chains below come from one sample, sequenced in a study of T-cell memory formation after mild COVID-19. TCRdb analysed the 5' RACE reads with MiXCR anew, one entry per CDR3 protein. The sample lists 250,000 to 300,000 distinct CDR3 sequences; 15% to 20% were seen once. Input material: PBMCs or a T cell subset sorted from them (not recorded which). The source of these receptors is a man younger than 35 who had mild COVID-19 (a few samples of this study predate the infection). Cell type and time point are not known.

CDR3 coding DNA: TGTGCCAGCAGTTACAGCGGCAAGGGACATACGCAGTATTTT. As protein: CASSYSGKGHTQYF. The chain is built from TRBV6-5 and TRBJ2-3, with D perhaps TRBD1 or TRBD2 (5 bases each). Germline V gene lookup returns CDR1 MNHEY and CDR2 SVGAGI. V was pared by 2 bases and J by 7 bases, with 13 bases between. The CDR3 covers 14 residues.

There are a few counts of this clonotype. The genes are TRBV4-3 and TRBJ2-2; D call uncertain. There are 15 residues in the CDR3. Germline V gives CDR1 LGHNA, CDR2 YSLEER. With 4 bases removed from V and 2 bases from J, the gap between germline ends came to 11 bases. CDR3 loop: CASSPARFNTGELFF. For the CDR3, the DNA is TGCGCCAGCAGCCCAGCCAGGTTCAACACCGGGGAGCTGTTTTTT.

This clonotype occurred a few times. The rearrangement uses TRBV6-5 and TRBJ2-7; D possibly corresponds to TRBD1 (6 bases). V was pared by 10 bases and J by 5 bases, with 12 bases between. Germline loops: CDR1 MNHEY, CDR2 SVGAGI. The CDR3 loop spans 11 amino acids. In DNA, the CDR3 is TGTGCCATAGACAGGAGGAACGAGCAGTACTTC. Protein: CAIDRRNEQYF.

The chain joins TRBV20-1 to TRBJ1-3; 10 positions agree with TRBD1. CDR1 DFQATT and CDR2 SNEGSKA come from the germline V gene (reference sequence). V lost 3 bases and J lost 7; bases outside the gene matches: 3. The CDR3 extends over 13 amino acids. CDR3 sequence (DNA): TGCAGTGCTAGGGACAGGGGGTGGAACACCATATATTTT. Its translation is CSARDRGWNTIYF.

V and J are TRBV28 and TRBJ2-1, with 11 bases matching TRBD2. The CDR3 consists of 17 residues. Germline loops: CDR1 MDHEN, CDR2 SYDVKM. Trimming took 6 bases from V and 0 from J; bases not matched to a gene: 7. CDR3 sequence (DNA): TGTGCCAGCAGCCGACGGACTAGCGGGCTCTCCTACAATGAGCAGTTCTTC. It yields the protein CASSRRTSGLSYNEQFF.

This clonotype was detected only a few times. The chain carries TRBV9 and TRBJ2-7; 7 nucleotides line up with TRBD1. The CDR3 spans 13 residues. Germline V gene data show CDR1 as SGDLS and CDR2 as YYNGEE. Trimming cost V 4 bases and J 3 bases; bases outside gene matches: 4. CDR3 nucleotides: TGTGCCAGCAGCCTTCGACAGGGCTACGAGCAGTACGTC. Protein product: CASSLRQGYEQYV.

This clonotype was recorded a few times. The genes are TRBV5-1 and TRBJ2-4; a weak D match, TRBD1 (6 bases). CDR3 length: 14 amino acids. CDR1 is SGHRS, CDR2 YFSETQ, per germline. Trimming cost V 0 bases and J 3 bases, with 7 bases left between them. The CDR3 DNA reads as TGCGCCAGCAGCTTGGACAGGGTCAAAAACATTCAGTACTTC. Its translation: CASSLDRVKNIQYF.

The table lists this clonotype with many counts. J is TRBJ1-2 and V is TRBV12-3 or TRBV12-4; 7 nucleotides align to TRBD1. Trimming cost V 5 bases and J 4 bases; bases outside gene matches: 7. The CDR3 is made up of 14 amino acids. The CDR3 DNA reads as TGTGCCAGCAGTCCCAGGGGGGCCCCCTATGGCTACACCTTC. It yields the protein CASSPRGAPYGYTF.

This clonotype showed up just a few times. V and J are TRBV18 and TRBJ1-2; TRBD1 matches at 7 bases. Germline trimming cut 6 bases from V and 4 bases from J; bases unmatched to any gene: 8. CDR1 and CDR2 from the germline V gene are KGHSH and LQKENI. The CDR3 runs to 14 residues. Here the CDR3 reads CASSRDSFTYGYTF. For the CDR3, the DNA is TGTGCCAGCTCTCGGGACAGCTTTACCTATGGCTACACCTTC.

This clonotype was seen at least ten times. CDR3 nucleotides: TGTGCCAGCAGCTCCGGGACATACCAAGAGACCCAGTACTTC. Its translation: CASSSGTYQETQYF. V gene TRBV7-9 combines with J gene TRBJ2-5; the D gene is possibly TRBD1 (6 bases). Germline V CDR1 and CDR2: SEHNR, FQNEAQ (reference sequence). V was trimmed by 4 bases and J by 0 bases, leaving 9 bases between them. This CDR3 has 14 amino acids.

The rearrangement links TRBV19 to TRBJ1-5; 12 bases map to TRBD1. This CDR3 has 15 amino acids. Germline trimming cut 7 bases from V and 4 bases from J; bases unmatched to any gene: 5. Germline V CDR1 and CDR2: LNHDA, SQIVND (reference sequence). The CDR3 DNA follows: TGTGCCAGTACTCGGGACAGGGGGCGGAATCAGCCCCAGCATTTT. Amino acids: CASTRDRGRNQPQHF.

This sequence joins TRBV7-2 and TRBJ1-4, with D perhaps matching TRBD1 (6 bases). Germline CDR1 and CDR2: SGHTA and FQGNSA. V shed 3 bases and J shed 10 bases, with 6 bases lying between them. The CDR3 is 11 residues long. The CDR3 region is CASSLTGKLFF. Written as DNA, the CDR3 is TGTGCCAGCAGCTTGACAGGAAAACTGTTTTTT.

This chain connects TRBV9 to TRBJ1-1, with D perhaps TRBD1 (6 bases). This CDR3 is 15 amino acids long. With 1 base removed from V and 0 bases from J, the gap between germline ends came to 10 bases. The V gene's germline CDR1 is SGDLS and CDR2 YYNGEE. CDR3 DNA: TGTGCCAGCAGCGTATTAGGGGGGGTGAACACTGAAGCTTTCTTT. Translated, it gives CASSVLGGVNTEAFF. The complete variable domain, with remaining parts taken from reference TRBV9 and TRBJ1-1, reads DSGVTQTPKHLITATGQRVTLRCSPRSGDLSVYWYQQSLDQGLQFLIQYYNGEERAKGNILERFSAQQFPDLHSELNLSSLELGDSALYFCASSVLGGVNTEAFFGQGTRLTVV.

This clonotype was detected a few times. The rearrangement links TRBV12-3 or TRBV12-4 to TRBJ2-3, with D possibly TRBD1 on 5 matching bases. Trimming took 2 bases from V and 6 from J, leaving 12 bases between them. The CDR3 contains 14 residues. CDR3 in amino acids: CASSLNQGLDTQYF. The CDR3 DNA reads TGTGCCAGCAGTTTAAATCAGGGCTTGGATACGCAGTATTTT.

The chain recombines TRBV24-1 with TRBJ2-5; maybe TRBD2 (7 bases). Germline V gene lookup returns CDR1 KGHDR and CDR2 SFDVKD. The ends were cut back, 1 base at V and 0 bases at J, with 14 bases in the middle. The CDR3 runs to 17 residues. CDR3 loop: CATSDLKGGPYQETQYF. The CDR3 nucleotides read TGTGCCACCAGTGATTTAAAGGGGGGGCCTTACCAAGAGACCCAGTACTTC.

This clonotype has a count of ten or more. V gene TRBV5-6 combines with J gene TRBJ2-1, with 7 bases matching TRBD2. J was trimmed by 2 bases and V by 8 bases; bases with no gene match: 10. The CDR3 runs 15 residues. Germline V gene sequence: CDR1 SGHDT, CDR2 YYEEEE. CDR3 coding DNA: TGTGCCAGTAAAACCGGGACTACTACCTACAATGAGCAGTTCTTC. Its translation is CASKTGTTTYNEQFF.

V is TRBV7-9 and J is TRBJ1-1, with D tentatively TRBD1 (6 bases). V was pared by 5 bases and J by 3 bases, with 16 bases between. Germline CDR1 and CDR2: SEHNR and FQNEAQ (reference sequence). The CDR3 contains 15 residues. CDR3 bases: TGTGCCAGCAGCCAAGGGTCAGGGGCGTACACTGAAGCTTTCTTT. Its translation: CASSQGSGAYTEAFF.

This clonotype was detected only a few times. The chain recombines TRBV7-9 with TRBJ2-1, with D perhaps TRBD1 (6 bases). Germline CDR1 and CDR2: SEHNR and FQNEAQ (reference sequence). Trimming stripped 2 bases from V and 6 bases from J, with 8 bases between. The CDR3 runs 13 residues. This CDR3 is CASSLQGGNEQFF. The CDR3 coding sequence is TGTGCCAGCAGCTTACAAGGGGGCAATGAGCAGTTCTTC.

The table lists this clonotype with a few counts. V gene TRBV29-1 combines with J gene TRBJ2-2; D ambiguous. Trimming cost V 7 bases and J 6 bases, with 9 bases left between them. In germline, CDR1 is SQVTM, CDR2 ANQGSEA. The CDR3 sequence is 11 residues long. In DNA, the CDR3 is TGCAGCGGACGAGGCGCCGGGGAGCTGTTTTTT. It specifies CSGRGAGELFF.

This clonotype has more than one count but fewer than ten. The chain has TRBV7-9 and TRBJ2-1; 13 positions agree with TRBD2. Germline values: CDR1 SEHNR, CDR2 FQNEAQ (reference sequence). The CDR3 is made up of 19 amino acids. V gave up 5 bases and J gave up 10 bases; unmatched junction bases: 20. CDR3 region: CASSRLAGGIHLQRGEQFF. DNA of the CDR3: TGTGCCAGCAGCCGACTAGCGGGGGGTATTCACCTTCAACGGGGGGAGCAGTTCTTC.

Only a few counts were recorded for this clonotype. The chain couples TRBV12-3 or TRBV12-4 to TRBJ2-2; D is unresolved. CDR3 length: 13 residues. Trimming removed 7 bases from V and 7 bases from J, with 13 bases in between. This CDR3 is CASNRWRDGELFF. Here the CDR3 DNA reads TGTGCCAGCAACAGATGGCGCGACGGGGAGCTGTTTTTT.

The sample holds a few counts of this clonotype. This chain connects TRBV4-3 to TRBJ1-5; D unresolved. The CDR3 has 13 amino acids. The V end lost 1 base, the J end lost 8 bases, and 9 bases lay between the germline ends. Per germline, CDR1 LGHNA and CDR2 YSLEER. The DNA of the CDR3 is TGCGCCAGCAGCCAAGCGAGCGGGAAGCCCCAGCATTTT. Residues: CASSQASGKPQHF.

The chain is built from TRBV9 and TRBJ2-1; D call uncertain. CDR3 length equals 15 residues. CDR1 is SGDLS and CDR2 is YYNGEE in the germline V gene. Between the trimmed V and J ends, which lost 3 bases and 5 bases, there was a span of 15 bases. CDR3 loop: CASSGPRVTHNEQFF. The CDR3, as DNA: TGTGCCAGCAGCGGACCCCGCGTAACCCACAATGAGCAGTTCTTC.

V and J are TRBV4-1 and TRBJ1-1; D uncertain. The CDR3 totals 14 residues. From germline, CDR1 is MGHRA and CDR2 YSYEKL. Trimming removed 6 bases from V and 0 bases from J, with 11 bases in between. In DNA form, the CDR3 reads TGCGCCAGCAGGACTGCAGGTCTGAACACTGAAGCTTTCTTT. Amino acids: CASRTAGLNTEAFF.

This chain links TRBV7-2 with TRBJ1-3; D gene unclear. The CDR3 extends over 13 amino acids. V shed 5 bases and J shed 4 bases, with 9 bases lying between them. Germline V lookup: CDR1 SGHTA, CDR2 FQGNSA. CDR3 nucleotides: TGTGCCAGCAGCCTCGCTAACGGAAACACCATATATTTT. Amino acids: CASSLANGNTIYF.